Below, one T cell receptor beta chain is given with its context. Its antigen remains unknown. The data were obtained in a study of radiation and T cells in renal cell carcinoma. Study details: Nephrectomy followed 15 Gy stereotactic body radiation by 4 weeks. Notes on the study in general: Top tumor clonotypes rose in blood 2 weeks post-radiation, then contracted.

Clones were read by immunoSEQ multiplex PCR, and TCRdb kept only the in-frame ones, dropping some. This sample has roughly 130,000 clones, with roughly four fifths found just once. Sample time point: blood 2 weeks post-SBRT. Treatment indicated: 15 Gy SBRT to primary tumor, nephrectomy 4 weeks later. Germline CDR1 reads SQVTM; CDR2 reads ANQGSEA. The CDR3 is 13 amino acids. The germline V and J ends were trimmed by 2 bases and 5 bases, with 9 bases remaining between them. This rearrangement joins TRBV29-1 to TRBJ2-2; D ambiguous. This TCR was sampled from a woman aged 55-70 years with renal cell carcinoma. Here the sequenced sample was blood, taken from a patient whose treatment included radiotherapy and nephrectomy. DNA of the CDR3: TGCAGCGTTGAAAGCAGAGGTACCGGGGAGCTGTTTTTT. This sequence encodes CSVESRGTGELFF.